The 20 T cell receptor beta chains in this list originate from one sample, sequenced in a study of shared clonotypes between healthy human individuals. CD45RO-negative cells were positively selected for CCR7, leaving out terminally differentiated effector memory CD45RA+ cells. TCRdb keeps only in-frame clones here, not all; method: immunoSEQ multiplex PCR. The sample carries more than 2 million clones, less than 95% recorded once. Sequenced input: naive CD8+ T cells sorted from blood. The origin of the receptors is a man aged 18 to 29 in good health.

The chain links TRBV30 to TRBJ2-7; no clear D. V was pared by 1 base and J by 0 bases, with 16 bases between. Germline V gene sequence: CDR1 GTSNPN, CDR2 SVGIG (reference sequence). The CDR3 consists of 16 residues. The CDR3: CAWSAPSPTFSYEQYF. CDR3 DNA: TGTGCCTGGAGTGCCCCAAGTCCCACTTTCTCCTACGAGCAGTACTTC.

In regard to this clone: Additional DNA sequences in this sample encode the identical CDR3. The chain links TRBV9 to TRBJ1-2; D call uncertain. V was shortened by 2 bases and J by 5 bases, with 10 bases between the two germline ends. CDR1 and CDR2 from the germline V gene are SGDLS and YYNGEE. The CDR3 sequence is 13 residues long. CDR3 protein: CASSVSDSYGYTF. The CDR3 coding sequence is TGTGCCAGCAGCGTTTCCGATTCGTATGGCTACACCTTC.

The chain joins TRBV19 to TRBJ1-6, with unresolved D. The CDR3 is 17 amino acids. Trimming removed 0 bases at V and 5 bases at J, with 14 bases between. CDR1 is LNHDA and CDR2 is SQIVND in the germline V gene (reference sequence). The CDR3 DNA reads as TGTGCCAGTAGTATAGATCGAGAGGGCGCTAATAATTCACCCCTCCACTTT. Protein: CASSIDREGANNSPLHF.

This clone has just one count. This chain joins TRBV30 and TRBJ2-7; D uncertain. Germline V gene data show CDR1 as GTSNPN and CDR2 as SVGIG (reference sequence). V dropped 1 base and J dropped 1 base, with 11 bases sitting between them. This CDR3 has 14 amino acids. The DNA for the CDR3 is TGTGCCTGGAGTGACACCCTCCTATCCTACGAGCAGTACTTC. Its protein product is CAWSDTLLSYEQYF.

The chain recombines TRBV7-9 with TRBJ2-7; TRBD1 aligns across 9 bases. Per the germline V gene, CDR1 is SEHNR and CDR2 is FQNEAQ (reference sequence). The CDR3 is made up of 14 amino acids. Germline trimming cut 5 bases from V and 7 bases from J; bases unmatched to any gene: 9. In nucleotides, the CDR3 is TGTGCCAGCAGCAACACAGGGGGCCGCTGGGAGCAGTACTTC. Translated, it gives CASSNTGGRWEQYF.

The chain carries TRBV30 and TRBJ1-3; TRBD1 matches 7 bases. Germline assignment: CDR1 GTSNPN and CDR2 SVGIG (reference sequence). The CDR3 has 14 residues. V lost 4 bases and J lost 4; bases outside the gene matches: 7. CDR3 in amino acids: CAWTVTGSGNTIYF. The CDR3 DNA sequence: TGTGCCTGGACCGTGACAGGGTCCGGAAACACCATATATTTT.

This chain joins TRBV4-1 and TRBJ1-1; D call uncertain. Germline-derived CDR1 and CDR2 are MGHRA and YSYEKL. The CDR3 sequence is 13 residues long. V was shortened by 2 bases and J by 6 bases, with 10 bases between the two germline ends. The DNA of the CDR3 is TGCGCCAGCAGCCAATCCAAGGCGTCTGAAGCTTTCTTT. Translation: CASSQSKASEAFF.

V gene TRBV7-9 combines with J gene TRBJ1-3; D is perhaps TRBD1 (5 bases). This CDR3 spans 15 amino acids. Germline V lookup: CDR1 SEHNR, CDR2 FQNEAQ (reference sequence). V lost 4 bases and J 3 bases, leaving 13 bases between the germline ends. This CDR3 is CASSSDSPVGNTIYF. CDR3 coding DNA: TGTGCCAGCAGCTCCGACAGTCCCGTTGGAAACACCATATATTTT.

The V and J genes are TRBV28 and TRBJ2-3; 10 nucleotides line up with TRBD2. CDR1 is MDHEN, CDR2 SYDVKM, per germline. V shed 2 bases and J 4 bases; nucleotides not matched to a gene: 6. The CDR3 contains 16 residues. CDR3 nucleotides: TGTGCCAGCAGTTTAGTCCTAGCGGGGGCCTCAGATACGCAGTATTTT. Protein sequence: CASSLVLAGASDTQYF.

J is TRBJ2-2 and V is TRBV5-1; no clear D gene. V lost 4 bases and J lost 2, with 15 bases in between. The germline V gene encodes CDR1 SGHRS and CDR2 YFSETQ. The CDR3 covers 16 residues. The CDR3 DNA is TGCGCCAGCAGCCAACAGAAGGACGGAAACACCGGGGAGCTGTTTTTT. Its protein product is CASSQQKDGNTGELFF.

The V and J genes are TRBV19 and TRBJ2-1; D possibly corresponds to TRBD2 (6 bases). Between the trimmed V and J ends, which lost 5 bases and 8 bases, there was a span of 13 bases. The CDR3 consists of 13 residues. Germline CDR1 is LNHDA and CDR2 is SQIVND (reference sequence). This chain's CDR3 is CASSVGLGYEQFF. CDR3 nucleotide sequence: TGTGCCAGTAGTGTGGGACTTGGGTATGAGCAGTTCTTC.

The V and J genes are TRBV10-3 and TRBJ1-5, with D possibly TRBD1 on 6 matching bases. This CDR3 contains 17 residues. Trimming cost V 3 bases and J 3 bases, with 18 bases left between them. The germline V gene has CDR1 ENHRY and CDR2 SYGVKD. The CDR3 spells CAISDPDRPPYNQPQHF. The CDR3 nucleotides read TGTGCCATCAGTGATCCGGACAGACCACCATACAATCAGCCCCAGCATTTT.

Worth noting for this clone: This sample includes further DNA sequences coding for the same CDR3. The chain has TRBV19 and TRBJ1-6; TRBD1 aligns across 7 bases. After removal of 6 bases from V and 5 bases from J, the junction contained 4 bases not matched to a gene. The germline CDR1 and CDR2 sequences are LNHDA and SQIVND (reference sequence). This CDR3 region has 14 residues. The CDR3 DNA sequence: TGTGCCAGTAGCCCCGGGACAGATAATTCACCCCTCCACTTT. As protein: CASSPGTDNSPLHF.

The gene calls are TRBV7-3 and TRBJ2-1; 9 bases line up with TRBD2. The trim removed 0 bases at V and 9 bases at J, leaving 9 bases unmatched. Per the germline V gene, CDR1 is SGHTA and CDR2 is FQGTGA. The CDR3 runs 16 residues. This CDR3 reads CASSLTRASGETEQFF. As DNA, the CDR3 is TGTGCCAGCAGCTTAACACGGGCTAGCGGGGAGACTGAGCAGTTCTTC. Combining the CDR3 with reference TRBV7-3 and TRBJ2-1 gives the whole variable domain GAGVSQTPSNKVTEKGKYVELRCDPISGHTALYWYRQSLGQGPEFLIYFQGTGAADDSGLPNDRFFAVRPEGSVSTLKIQRTERGDSAVYLCASSLTRASGETEQFFGPGTRLTVL.

V usage is TRBV27 and J usage is TRBJ2-7, with 7 bases aligning to TRBD1. V shed 2 bases, J shed 2 bases, and the junction held 12 bases outside the gene matches. The germline V gene has CDR1 MNHEY and CDR2 SMNVEV (reference sequence). The CDR3 covers 17 residues. The CDR3 region is CASSLLPGMGTAYEQYF. The CDR3, as DNA: TGTGCCAGCAGTTTACTTCCGGGGATGGGGACAGCCTACGAGCAGTACTTC.

The genes are TRBV4-1 and TRBJ2-7; D is possibly TRBD2 (5 bases). CDR1 and CDR2 from the germline V gene are MGHRA and YSYEKL. Trimming stripped 0 bases from V and 5 bases from J, with 8 bases between. There are 13 residues in the CDR3. The CDR3 reads CASSQERADEQYF. The CDR3 region has the DNA TGCGCCAGCAGCCAAGAGAGGGCAGACGAGCAGTACTTC.

The chain has TRBV28 and TRBJ1-1; D is perhaps TRBD1 (6 bases). Germline values: CDR1 MDHEN, CDR2 SYDVKM. CDR3 length: 16 residues. Trimming shortened V by 3 bases and J by 1 base, and 15 bases separated the two germline ends. CDR3 nucleotides: TGTGCCAGCAGTTTTCTTGGGGGGCACGCGAACACTGAAGCTTTCTTT. This gives the protein CASSFLGGHANTEAFF. Variable domain in full (rest from reference TRBV28 and TRBJ1-1): DVKVTQSSRYLVKRTGEKVFLECVQDMDHENMFWYRQDPGLGLRLIYFSYDVKMKEKGDIPEGYSVSREKKERFSLILESASTNQTSMYLCASSFLGGHANTEAFFGQGTRLTVV.

The chain has TRBV19 and TRBJ2-7; D ambiguous. V gave up 5 bases and J gave up 2 bases, with 19 bases separating them. CDR3 length equals 16 residues. Germline assignment: CDR1 LNHDA and CDR2 SQIVND (reference sequence). For the CDR3, the DNA is TGTGCCAGTAGTCCCGATCAGGCAGGTGGCACCTACGAGCAGTACTTC. Protein: CASSPDQAGGTYEQYF.

The chain joins TRBV12-5 to TRBJ2-7; D may be TRBD1 (5 bases). The CDR3 is 13 amino acids. CDR1 LGHNT and CDR2 FRNRAP come from the germline V gene. The V and J ends lost 4 bases and 4 bases respectively, with 11 bases between them. CDR3 protein: CASGWGDTYEQYF. For the CDR3, the DNA is TGTGCTAGTGGTTGGGGCGACACATACGAGCAGTACTTC.

On this clone: The same CDR3 can be traced to other DNA sequences in this sample. The chain is built from TRBV19 and TRBJ1-1; D call uncertain. Germline V gives CDR1 LNHDA, CDR2 SQIVND (reference sequence). The CDR3 spans 11 residues. Trimming took 9 bases from V and 0 from J, leaving 5 bases between them. This CDR3 reads CASLMNTEAFF. As DNA, the CDR3 is TGTGCCAGCCTAATGAACACTGAAGCTTTCTTT. Variable domain in full (rest from reference TRBV19 and TRBJ1-1): DGGITQSPKYLFRKEGQNVTLSCEQNLNHDAMYWYRQDPGQGLRLIYYSQIVNDFQKGDIAEGYSVSREKKESFPLTVTSAQKNPTAFYLCASLMNTEAFFGQGTRLTVV.